This TCR beta chain stems from a study of cytomegalovirus exposure and HLA in healthy donors (TCRdb year 2017). Regarding the study in general: An earlier analysis of roughly 500 of the donors reported 250 to 350 Gb of sequence data and approximately 110 million unique TCR beta sequences from 150 million to 200 million T cells. Across about 370 genotyped donors of the cohort, an average of about 220,000 unique TCR beta nucleotide sequences per donor were sequenced, and around 19% of those sequences were non-productive. A later analysis re-examined previously published TCR beta repertoires from just over 650 donors and added high-resolution HLA genotyping to investigate patterns of TCR occurrence. The T cell repertoires of under 700 subjects were profiled by immunosequencing and related to cytomegalovirus serostatus. All discovery cohort repertoires had been generated on a single sequencing platform. About 310 gigabases of sequencing data and around 87 million unique TCR sequences were included in an early release covering about 700 HLA-typed donors. The study was designed to test whether signatures of past pathogen exposure could be identified by cataloging public T cell receptors. Rather than drawing on any new phenotypic data, the later analysis identified candidate immune exposures from TCR beta sequences and the way those sequences occurred across donors. To predict cytomegalovirus infection status, the study combined high-throughput TCR immunosequencing, statistical association of individual TCRs with disease status, and machine learning. Donor age, sex, ethnicity and CMV serostatus were collected together with the repertoire data. Because of strong linkage in the cohort, roughly 5 DR-DQ haplotypes were treated as single units for association and clustering. A later genetic analysis took genome-wide SNP genotypes for about 55% of the 666 donors and used that subset as a discovery cohort. Besides the first cohort of 500 to 700 subjects, a separate validation cohort made up of around 120 different subjects was used. To decide whether each TCR beta V gene segment behaved as functional or pseudogenic, an earlier analysis of nearly 600 of the donors relied on high-throughput TCR beta sequencing. Typing coverage differed by locus: A, B, C, DRB1 and DQB1 were typed in roughly 629-630 donors, DQA1 in about 560, DPA1 in approximately 600, and DPB1 in 400 to 490. HLA typing included class I and class II loci at four-digit resolution. Of the 300 to 500 genotyped donors, approximately 80% were placed in the genetic ancestry cluster associated with self-reported Caucasian donors.

Broad study findings and their caveats: The presence/absence analyses assumed that sequencing depth was roughly uniform across donors, and that assumption may not be true. Because HLA typing was missing for some donors at each locus, association tests included only the typed subset. CMV serostatus was the only immune exposure information available for the cohort. A later genetic analysis reported fewer N-insertions in productive TCRs among donors in an Asian-associated ancestry cluster than the roughly 720-donor mean. In a later analysis, TCR association rates were found to vary across HLA loci, with the most associated TCRs seen for DRB1 alleles and the fewest for HLA-C alleles. An earlier analysis of 587 of the donors showed that most TCR beta V segments appeared in productive rearrangements either about 87% or about 30% of the time, which broadly matched IMGT annotations. A later analysis associated 16,951 TCR beta sequences with specific HLA alleles at a false discovery rate of 0.05. A further reported finding was that TCR beta sequences accurately predicted the HLA-A and HLA-B alleles for most subjects in the first cohort. The study gave a list of 150 to 200 TCR beta chains associated with cytomegalovirus. According to the authors, the approach could potentially be generalized to other disease states and immunological phenotypes. According to a later analysis, parvovirus B19, influenza, CMV and Epstein-Barr virus appeared linked to several top co-occurrence clusters. The classifier was reported to diagnose cytomegalovirus status with high specificity and sensitivity in both the original cohort and the validation cohort. Assigning TCR associations to individual alleles was difficult when HLA alleles, especially DR and DQ, strongly co-occurred. Because counts were too low, around 17 rarely observed V segments, including chromosome 9 orphons, were left out of the earlier analysis of over 550 of the donors. V-gene and J-gene trimming of TCR beta chains was associated with a missense DCLRE1C variant in a later genetic analysis, and the association was replicated in an independent cohort. In vitro tests confirmed that three of the cytomegalovirus-associated TCR beta chains recognize cytomegalovirus antigens. In a later analysis, most CMV-associated TCR beta chains were found to appear HLA-restricted, with HLA associations seemingly driven largely by CMV exposure. Correlated functional status among segregating V segments might reflect linkage disequilibrium, but an unknown experimental factor could not be ruled out. In this cohort, only TCR beta chains were sequenced, and detectable features were limited by the absence of alpha or paired-chain data. In a later analysis, HLA-associated TCR beta chains showed more clonal expansion and lower generation probabilities than non-associated chains that were equally common. A cluster of highly shared sequence variants was judged likely to be a technical artifact of the sequencing pipeline. Some IMGT-functional V segments, including TRBV6-2 and TRBV6-3, could not be told apart with the 87-base-pair reads, so those segments were excluded. While some public TCRs were present in many individuals, most TCR sequences turned up only very rarely across donors.

Library creation used the immunoSEQ multiplex PCR assay. For the multiplex PCR, a mixture combining 60 forward primers for TCR Vbeta segments and 13 reverse primers for TCR Jbeta segments was used. The CDR3 region of rearranged TCR beta genes was amplified from genomic DNA by a multiplex PCR assay. Amplified TCR beta libraries were sequenced as 87-base-pair reads on the Illumina HiSeq System. In the authors' own workflow: Across the 500 to 850 repertoires, a later analysis counted 75 million to 90 million unique TCR beta chains, around 11 million of which were shared by at least two donors. Raw reads were error-corrected and collapsed into unique sequences with a nearest-neighbor algorithm that merged closely related sequences to remove PCR and sequencing errors. To assign V, D and J gene segments, CDR3 sequences were aligned to IMGT reference sequences. For a sequence to be retained, a match of at least six nucleotides to both a V gene segment and a J gene segment was required. Rearrangements were classified as productive when the CDR3 lacked stop codons and remained in frame with V and J, and all other rearrangements were classified as non-productive. CDR3 was defined according to IMGT convention as the region running from the second conserved V-encoded cysteine to the conserved J-encoded phenylalanine. In an earlier analysis of around 540 of the donors, sequences lacking an unambiguous match to a single V gene segment were excluded. An earlier analysis of 450 to 650 of the donors called V segments functional above 56.7% productive rearrangements and segregating when the between-donor standard deviation exceeded 5%. A statistical classification framework was built for diagnosing cytomegalovirus status from the catalog of TCR beta chain sequences. In a later analysis, V and J genes were assigned by comparing TCR nucleotide sequences against IMGT/GENE-DB human TR gene sequences. A later analysis assigned CDR3 sequences and most-parsimonious VDJ recombination scenarios with the TCRdist pipeline. In a later analysis, each TCR beta chain was defined by its CDR3 amino acid sequence together with its V-gene family, and reads without a unique V-gene family were excluded. To address suspected cross-contamination and a sequencing artifact, a later analysis removed approximately 590 highly shared, low-generation-probability nucleotide sequences. For each public chain, a later analysis derived a clonal expansion index from normalized ranks of inferred template counts within each repertoire. In a later analysis, generation probabilities were computed with a VDJ recombination model fitted to out-of-frame rearrangements, and the resulting probabilities were checked against IGoR. In a later analysis, TCR-TCR, TCR-HLA and TCR-CMV co-occurrence was scored with hypergeometric tests, and a repertoire-size bias correction was applied to TCR pairs. A later analysis estimated false discovery rates by permuting HLA or CMV assignments 20 times. In a later analysis, co-occurring TCRs were grouped with DBSCAN, and TCRdist sequence similarity was added when clustering was performed within HLA-allele-positive subsets. Repertoires with fewer than 30,000 or more than 120,000 public chains, plus five repertoires with anomalous nucleotide sharing, were excluded from co-occurrence clustering. The source is immuneACCESS, and TCRdb retained only in-frame sequences with V and J called. Part of the clones is not carried over; for the studies checked, unresolved V genes explain less than half of this, and the remainder is unexplained. The V and J calls and clone size are taken from that table; D and trimming were inferred from the DNA. The sample table lists 150,000 to 190,000 clones, roughly 75% of them with a count of one. About 1.3% of the sample is held by the ten biggest clonotypes.

The CDR3 starts with the cysteine, ends with the phenylalanine, and has 14 residues. Solely the CDR3 DNA is kept, with 42 bases framed from the first base. The V end loses 2 bases and the J end loses 4 bases, and a stretch of 13 bases separates them. The germline V gene sets CDR1 to SGHDT and CDR2 to YYEEEE. On this clone itself: The target of this receptor is not known. No base qualities exist here, and no much larger clone lies one base off it.

The cohort consisted of more than 650 healthy bone marrow donors. At the time of sampling, every cohort member was nominally healthy, though immune exposures that went unrecorded were likely present. The donor was CMV seronegative and belonged to the group of 350 to 400 seronegative cohort members. A peripheral blood sample was provided by each donor, and peripheral blood mononuclear cells were used for TCR beta sequencing. Genomic DNA was extracted from the blood cell samples with the Qiagen DNeasy Blood Extraction Kit. The source is a man between 18 and 29 years old in good health and CMV-seronegative. Sequenced: PBMCs. The chain uses TRBV5-6 and TRBJ2-7, with TRBD2 as a weak D call on 6 bases. The CDR3 in this case is CASSFILREYEQYF. In nucleotide form, the sequence is TGTGCCAGCAGCTTTATCCTTCGGGAGTACGAGCAGTACTTC.